This T cell receptor beta chain was found in a study of T cell repertoires in cytomegalovirus infection (dated by TCRdb to between 2017 and 2020). Regarding the research as a whole: Donor HLA type was relevant to the analysis, as public TCR beta signatures indicated carriage of CMV infection together with the matching HLA type. What the research found in general, with its limitations: The ex vivo response was dominated by HLA-C-restricted CMV-specific TCR beta clonotypes, and the single most frequent clonotype in two of eight donors was supplied by these HLA-C-restricted clonotypes. In both this cohort and an independent approximately 350-donor cohort, the cumulative frequency of public TCR beta family members distinguished carriers of CMV infection plus the relevant HLA type.

Germline trimming amounts to 5 bases on V and 10 bases on J, with 15 as the count of junction bases outside the gene matches. Measured from the cysteine to the phenylalanine, the CDR3 is 15 residues long. Only CDR3 DNA is held: 45 bases, read in frame from base 1. From the germline V gene, CDR1 is SGHTS and CDR2 is YDEGEE. Worth noting for this clonotype: The antigen this receptor binds is unknown. The record has no base qualities; no much larger clone is one base away.

This sample was sequenced with an Illumina HiSeq 1500. TCRdb reworked the public reads: Q25 trimming with fastp, MiXCR clone assembly, productive beta chains retained. Every CDR3 protein is listed once, alongside the most common genes and DNA of its rows. This sample holds nearly 450,000 distinct CDR3 sequences; roughly 30% were observed only once. The ten largest clonotypes hold approximately 13% of the sample. Sequencing was performed on PBMCs. The chain uses TRBV5-8 and TRBJ2-1; 7 central bases correspond to TRBD1. This TCR was recovered from a human donor in good health (CMV status not recorded). Some clones in this sample may be carry-over from other donors' samples. The DNA sequence reads TGTGCCAGCAGGGGGGACAGACCCTTAGGAGTAGAGCAGTTCTTC. It specifies CASRGDRPLGVEQFF.